This TCR beta chain was retrieved from a study of PD-1 blockade in classical Hodgkin lymphoma. The study, taken as a whole, reports: Compared with baseline, CD4+ but not CD8+ TCR diversity had risen significantly by C4D1. Complete responders showed a baseline diversity that resembled the diversity of newly diagnosed patients. At baseline, newly diagnosed patients reportedly showed less TCR diversity than healthy donors.

The protocol was immunoSEQ multiplex PCR, while the TCRdb copy is restricted to in-frame clones and leaves out a portion. Among 53,000 or so clones listed, 81% were seen once. Relapse was seen in all patients after autologous stem cell transplantation, and brentuximab vedotin exposure was variable. As concerns this clone: Its specificity is not known.

The germline V gene encodes CDR1 PRHDT and CDR2 FYEKMQ (reference sequence). V was clipped by 2 bases and J by 5 bases, with 10 bases between them. The CDR3 spans 14 residues. The chain couples TRBV13 to TRBJ1-3; maybe TRBD1 (5 bases). The sample was peripheral blood mononuclear cells (PBMCs), taken at baseline. The receptor's source is a human donor with classical Hodgkin lymphoma. The CDR3 protein is CASSLTTARNTIYF. CDR3 nucleotides: TGTGCCAGCAGCTTAACGACAGCGAGAAACACCATATATTTT.